This T cell receptor beta chain derives from a study of cytomegalovirus exposure and HLA in healthy donors. V was cut by 0 bases and J by 1 base, with 18 bases left in between. Per the germline V gene, CDR1 is MNHEY and CDR2 is SMNVEV (reference sequence). The CDR3 is 19 residues long. Primers: 60 Vbeta forward and 13 Jbeta reverse. TCRdb's table, derived via immunoSEQ multiplex PCR, lists solely in-frame clones and lacks some. The top ten hold approximately 2.9% of the sample, which has more than 95,000 clones, 15% to 20% seen once. This TCR was recovered from a female donor in good health and CMV-seropositive. V is TRBV27 and J is TRBJ2-2, with D perhaps TRBD1 (6 bases). The sequenced sample consisted of PBMCs. The CDR3 spells CASSLSRSRGSGNTGELFF. The CDR3 DNA reads as TGTGCCAGCAGTTTATCCCGATCGAGGGGGAGCGGGAACACCGGGGAGCTGTTTTTT.